This TCR beta chain emerged from a study of T cells in Graves' hyperthyroidism and ophthalmopathy. Across the study: Peripheral blood specimens were obtained at initial diagnosis, prior to any treatment. General observations from the study: Blood also contained most expanded thyroid clonotypes above 0.001.

Uncontrolled infection, other autoimmune disease, pregnancy or lactation led to exclusion. Fresh peripheral blood, under 13 ml, was the source of the PBMCs. The CDR3 has 15 residues. Germline-derived CDR1 and CDR2 are LNHDA and SQIVND (reference sequence). In regard to this clonotype: Antigen: not known. Mismatch with germline at one junction end may stem from a read error.

Amplified TCR beta CDR3 regions came from RNA transcripts. The primer set for the first-round RT-PCR of the TCR CDR3 was HTBI. TCRdb reanalysed the multiplex PCR reads using MiXCR and keeps one entry per CDR3 protein. The data hold around 500,000 distinct CDR3 sequences, with 16% observed a single time. The receptor comes from a woman in her thirties with Graves' ophthalmopathy. The rearrangement joins TRBV19 to TRBJ2-5; TRBD2 agrees at 7 bases. The sample was blood. CDR3 sequence (DNA): TGTGCGAGTAATCAAGCAGGGACTACACAAGAGACCCAGTACTTC. This gives the protein CASNQAGTTQETQYF.